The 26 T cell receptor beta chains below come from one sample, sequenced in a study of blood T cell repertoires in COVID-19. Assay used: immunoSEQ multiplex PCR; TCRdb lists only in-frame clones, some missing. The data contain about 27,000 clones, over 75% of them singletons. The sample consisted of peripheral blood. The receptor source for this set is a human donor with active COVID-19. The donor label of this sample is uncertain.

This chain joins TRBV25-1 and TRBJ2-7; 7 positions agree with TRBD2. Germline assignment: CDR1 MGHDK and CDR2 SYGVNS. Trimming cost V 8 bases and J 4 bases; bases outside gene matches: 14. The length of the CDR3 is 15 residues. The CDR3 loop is CASGVEWASGYEQYF. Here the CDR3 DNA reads TGTGCCAGCGGGGTTGAATGGGCTAGCGGTTACGAGCAGTACTTC.

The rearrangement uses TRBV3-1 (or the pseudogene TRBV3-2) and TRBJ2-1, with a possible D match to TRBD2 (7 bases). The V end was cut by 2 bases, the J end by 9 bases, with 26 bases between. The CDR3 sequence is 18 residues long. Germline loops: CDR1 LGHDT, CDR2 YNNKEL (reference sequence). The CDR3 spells CASSQPSRLGGGKGEQFF. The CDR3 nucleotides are TGTGCCAGCAGCCAACCCTCCCGACTAGGGGGGGGGAAGGGTGAGCAGTTCTTC.

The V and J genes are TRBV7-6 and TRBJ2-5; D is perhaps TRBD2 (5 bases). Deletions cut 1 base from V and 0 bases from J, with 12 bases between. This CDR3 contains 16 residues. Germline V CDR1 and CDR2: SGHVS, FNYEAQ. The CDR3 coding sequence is TGTGCCAGCAGCTTAGTGCCGCGGGCGTACCAAGAGACCCAGTACTTC. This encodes CASSLVPRAYQETQYF.

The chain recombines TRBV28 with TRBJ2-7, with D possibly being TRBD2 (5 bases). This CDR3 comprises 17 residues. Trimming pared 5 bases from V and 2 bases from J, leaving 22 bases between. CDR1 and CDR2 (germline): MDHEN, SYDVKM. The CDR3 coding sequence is TGTGCCAGCAGTCCCCAACGGACTCCCAAATCGACCTACGAGCAGTACTTC. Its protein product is CASSPQRTPKSTYEQYF.

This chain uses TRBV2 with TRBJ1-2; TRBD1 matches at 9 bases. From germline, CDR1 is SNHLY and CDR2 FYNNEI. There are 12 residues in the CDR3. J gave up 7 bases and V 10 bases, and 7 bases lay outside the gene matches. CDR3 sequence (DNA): TGTGCCACCTCACAGGGGGCAGGTGGCTACACCTTC. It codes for CATSQGAGGYTF.

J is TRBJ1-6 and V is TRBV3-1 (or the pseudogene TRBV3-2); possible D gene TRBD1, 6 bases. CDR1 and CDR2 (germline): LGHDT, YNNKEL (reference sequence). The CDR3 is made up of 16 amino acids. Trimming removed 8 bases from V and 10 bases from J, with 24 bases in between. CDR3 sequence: CASQDFPGQRGSPLHF. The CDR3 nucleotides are TGTGCCAGCCAAGATTTTCCGGGACAAAGGGGATCACCCCTCCACTTT.

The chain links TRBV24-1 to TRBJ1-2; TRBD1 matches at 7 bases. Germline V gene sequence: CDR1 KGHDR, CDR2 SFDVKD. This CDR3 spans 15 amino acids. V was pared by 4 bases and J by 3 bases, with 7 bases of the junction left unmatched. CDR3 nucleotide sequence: TGTGCCACCAGTGAAACCTGGACAGGCGACTATGGCTACACCTTC. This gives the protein CATSETWTGDYGYTF.

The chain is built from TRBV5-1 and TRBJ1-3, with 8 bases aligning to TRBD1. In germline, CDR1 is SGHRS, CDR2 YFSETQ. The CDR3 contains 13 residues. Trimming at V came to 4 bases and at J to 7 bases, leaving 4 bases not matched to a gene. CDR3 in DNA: TGCGCCAGCAGCCATGGACAGGGTAACACCATATATTTT. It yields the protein CASSHGQGNTIYF.

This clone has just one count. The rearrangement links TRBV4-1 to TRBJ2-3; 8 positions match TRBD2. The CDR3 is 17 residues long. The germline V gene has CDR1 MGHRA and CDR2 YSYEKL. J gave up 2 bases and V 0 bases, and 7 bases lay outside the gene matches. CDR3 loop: CASSQDPPGGATDTQYF. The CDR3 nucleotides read TGCGCCAGCAGCCAAGATCCCCCGGGAGGGGCCACAGATACGCAGTATTTT.

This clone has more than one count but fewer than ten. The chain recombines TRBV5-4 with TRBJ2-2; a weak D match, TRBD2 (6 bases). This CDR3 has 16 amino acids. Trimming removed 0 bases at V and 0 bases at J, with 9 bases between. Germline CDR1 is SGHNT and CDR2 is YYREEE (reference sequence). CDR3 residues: CASSLELAPNTGELFF. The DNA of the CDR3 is TGTGCCAGCAGCTTGGAGCTAGCGCCGAACACCGGGGAGCTGTTTTTT.

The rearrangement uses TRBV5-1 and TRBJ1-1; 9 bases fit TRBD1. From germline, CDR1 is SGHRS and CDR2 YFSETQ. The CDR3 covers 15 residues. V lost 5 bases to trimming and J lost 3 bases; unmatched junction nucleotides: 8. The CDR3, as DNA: TGCGCCAGCAGGGGGGTACAGGGGGCGCACACTGAAGCTTTCTTT. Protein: CASRGVQGAHTEAFF. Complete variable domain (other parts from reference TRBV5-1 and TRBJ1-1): KAGVTQTPRYLIKTRGQQVTLSCSPISGHRSVSWYQQTPGQGLQFLFEYFSETQRNKGNFPGRFSGRQFSNSRSEMNVSTLELGDSALYLCASRGVQGAHTEAFFGQGTRLTVV.

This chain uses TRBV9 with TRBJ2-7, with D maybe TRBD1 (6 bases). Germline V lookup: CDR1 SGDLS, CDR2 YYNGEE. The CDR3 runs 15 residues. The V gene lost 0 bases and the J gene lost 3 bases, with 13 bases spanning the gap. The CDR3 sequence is CASSVDRAPFYEQYF. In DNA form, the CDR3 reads TGTGCCAGCAGCGTAGACAGGGCCCCATTCTACGAGCAGTACTTC.

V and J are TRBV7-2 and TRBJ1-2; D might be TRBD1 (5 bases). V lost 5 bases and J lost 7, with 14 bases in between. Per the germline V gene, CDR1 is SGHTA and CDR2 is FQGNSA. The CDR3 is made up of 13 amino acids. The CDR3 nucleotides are TGTGCCAGCAGCACAGATGGGGGGGGTGGCTACACCTTC. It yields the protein CASSTDGGGGYTF. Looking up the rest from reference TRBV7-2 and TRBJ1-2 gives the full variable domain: GAGVSQSPSNKVTEKGKDVELRCDPISGHTALYWYRQSLGQGLEFLIYFQGNSAPDKSGLPSDRFSAERTGGSVSTLTIQRTQQEDSAVYLCASSTDGGGGYTFGSGTRLTVV.

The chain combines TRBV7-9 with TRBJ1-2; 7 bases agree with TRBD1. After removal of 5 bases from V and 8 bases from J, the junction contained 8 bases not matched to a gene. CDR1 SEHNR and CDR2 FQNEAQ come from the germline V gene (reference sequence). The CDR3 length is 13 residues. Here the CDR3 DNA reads TGTGCCAGCAGCGGAGGGGGCTCAGAAGGCTACACCTTC. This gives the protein CASSGGGSEGYTF.

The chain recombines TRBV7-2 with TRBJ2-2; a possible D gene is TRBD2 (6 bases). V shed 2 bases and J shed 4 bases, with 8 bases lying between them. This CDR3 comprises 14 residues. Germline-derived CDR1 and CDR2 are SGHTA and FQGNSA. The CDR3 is CASSLKAGTGELFF. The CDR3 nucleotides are TGTGCCAGCAGCTTAAAAGCGGGCACCGGGGAGCTGTTTTTT.

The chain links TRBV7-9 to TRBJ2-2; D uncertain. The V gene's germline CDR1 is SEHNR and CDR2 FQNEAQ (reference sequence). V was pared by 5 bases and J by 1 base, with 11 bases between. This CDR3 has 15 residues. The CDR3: CASSPPILNTGELFF. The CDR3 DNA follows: TGTGCCAGCAGCCCCCCTATCTTGAACACCGGGGAGCTGTTTTTT.

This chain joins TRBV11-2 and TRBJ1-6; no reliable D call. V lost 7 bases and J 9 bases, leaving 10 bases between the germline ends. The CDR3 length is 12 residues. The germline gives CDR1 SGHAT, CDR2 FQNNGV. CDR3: CASNTRGSPLHF. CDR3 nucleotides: TGTGCCAGCAACACCCGGGGTTCACCCCTCCACTTT. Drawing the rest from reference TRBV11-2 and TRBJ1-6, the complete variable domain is EAGVAQSPRYKIIEKRQSVAFWCNPISGHATLYWYQQILGQGPKLLIQFQNNGVVDDSQLPKDRFSAERLKGVDSTLKIQPAKLEDSAVYLCASNTRGSPLHFGNGTRLTVT.

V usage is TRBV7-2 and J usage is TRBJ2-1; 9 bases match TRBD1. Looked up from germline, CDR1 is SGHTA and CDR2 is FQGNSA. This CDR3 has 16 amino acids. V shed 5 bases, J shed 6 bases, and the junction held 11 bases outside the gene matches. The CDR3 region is CASSGGAGQGFNEQFF. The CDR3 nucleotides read TGTGCCAGCAGCGGCGGAGCGGGACAGGGATTCAATGAGCAGTTCTTC.

CDR3: CASSHTKGVYEQYF. As DNA, the CDR3 is TGTGCCAGCAGTCACACCAAGGGGGTCTACGAGCAGTACTTC. This chain uses TRBV6-5 with TRBJ2-7; a weak D match, TRBD1 (6 bases). Germline CDR1 and CDR2: MNHEY and SVGAGI. V was shortened by 5 bases and J by 3 bases, with 14 bases between the two germline ends. The CDR3 length is 14 residues.

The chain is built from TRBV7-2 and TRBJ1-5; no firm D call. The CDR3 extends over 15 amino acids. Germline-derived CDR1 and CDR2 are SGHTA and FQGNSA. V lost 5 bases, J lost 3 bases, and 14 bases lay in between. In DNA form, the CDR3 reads TGTGCCAGCAGCGTGGTCGGAGGGTACAATCAGCCCCAGCATTTT. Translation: CASSVVGGYNQPQHF.

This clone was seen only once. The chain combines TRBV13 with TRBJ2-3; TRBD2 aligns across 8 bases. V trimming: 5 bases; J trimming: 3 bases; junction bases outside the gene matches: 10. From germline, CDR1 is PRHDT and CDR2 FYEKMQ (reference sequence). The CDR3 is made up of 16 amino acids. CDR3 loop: CASSPPEREITDTQYF. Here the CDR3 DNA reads TGTGCCAGCAGCCCCCCGGAGCGGGAGATAACAGATACGCAGTATTTT.

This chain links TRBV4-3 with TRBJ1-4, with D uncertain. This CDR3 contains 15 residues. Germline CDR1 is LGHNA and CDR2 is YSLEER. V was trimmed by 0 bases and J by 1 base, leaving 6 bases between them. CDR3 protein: CASSQDFQTNEKLFF. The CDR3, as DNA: TGCGCCAGCAGCCAAGATTTCCAAACTAATGAAAAACTGTTTTTT.

In DNA form, the CDR3 reads TGCAGCGTTGACCCGGGGGAGAACATTCAGTACTTC. It translates to CSVDPGENIQYF. This sequence joins TRBV29-1 and TRBJ2-4, with a possible D match to TRBD2 (6 bases). This CDR3 comprises 12 residues. V was clipped by 3 bases and J by 7 bases, with 10 bases between them. Germline V gives CDR1 SQVTM, CDR2 ANQGSEA.

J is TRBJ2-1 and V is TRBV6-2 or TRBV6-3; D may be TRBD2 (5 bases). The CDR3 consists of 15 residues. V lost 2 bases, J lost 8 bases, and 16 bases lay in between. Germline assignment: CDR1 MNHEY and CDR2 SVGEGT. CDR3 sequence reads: CASSYGPGERDEQFF. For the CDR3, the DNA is TGTGCCAGCAGTTACGGTCCCGGGGAGAGGGATGAGCAGTTCTTC.

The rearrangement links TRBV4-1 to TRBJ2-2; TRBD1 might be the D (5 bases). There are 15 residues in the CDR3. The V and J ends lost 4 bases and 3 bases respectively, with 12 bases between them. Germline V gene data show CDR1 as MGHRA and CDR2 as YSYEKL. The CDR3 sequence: CASSLQDSYTGELFF. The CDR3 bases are TGCGCCAGCAGCCTTCAAGACAGTTACACCGGGGAGCTGTTTTTT.

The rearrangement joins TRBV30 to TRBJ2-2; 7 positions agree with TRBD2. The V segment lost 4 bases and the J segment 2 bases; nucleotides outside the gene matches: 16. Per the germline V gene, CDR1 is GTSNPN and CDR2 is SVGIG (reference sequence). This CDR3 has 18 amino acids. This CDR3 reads CAWKAPLREKYNTGELFF. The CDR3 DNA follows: TGTGCCTGGAAAGCCCCTTTGCGGGAGAAGTATAACACCGGGGAGCTGTTTTTT.